This TCR beta chain comes out of a study of blood T cell repertoires in COVID-19. Study information: Both acute and convalescent COVID-19 samples were obtained from the United States, Italy and Spain.

This clone occurred once. Original processing notes: For nucleated cells, counts were estimated from reference gene primer amplification. Repertoires were generated with immunoSEQ multiplex PCR, while TCRdb's copy carries only in-frame clones and drops some. The DNA was the basis for D and trimming; V, J and clone size are from that table. This table holds a few hundred thousand clones, approximately 89% found once. The CDR3 length is 15 residues. Germline V lookup: CDR1 MNHEY, CDR2 SVGAGI. V lost 2 bases, J lost 4 bases, and 14 bases lay in between. The sample comprised peripheral blood. The clonotype was recovered from a woman aged 40 to 55 who had recovered from COVID-19. The chain carries TRBV6-5 and TRBJ1-1; D uncertain. The CDR3 sequence: CASSYNEGATTEAFF. For the CDR3, the DNA is TGTGCCAGCAGTTACAACGAGGGCGCGACCACTGAAGCTTTCTTT.